These T cell receptor beta chains were read from a single sample in a study of PD-1 blockade in classical Hodgkin lymphoma. Repertoires were generated with immunoSEQ multiplex PCR, while TCRdb's copy carries only in-frame clones and drops some. This sample has around 26,000 clones, with roughly 86% found just once. The specimen was peripheral blood mononuclear cells (PBMCs), collected before the second cycle of nivolumab. Receptors originate from a human donor with classical Hodgkin lymphoma. Each CDR3 is given with its conserved first and last residue. The D gene is left open where the match is weak. Where a row states a size, it is once, few, many or the class of an expanded clone; other rows omit it.

J gene: TRBJ1-1
D gene: NA
clone size: few
V gene: TRBV10-3
CDR3 protein: CAISEGQPSDTEAFF
CDR3 DNA: TGTGCCATCAGTGAAGGACAGCCTTCGGACACTGAAGCTTTCTTT

J gene: TRBJ2-5
D gene: NA
clone size: NA
V gene: TRBV2
CDR3 protein: CASRALTGGSETQYF
CDR3 DNA: TGTGCCAGCAGAGCCCTAACAGGTGGCAGCGAGACCCAGTACTTC

J gene: TRBJ1-4
D gene: TRBD1
clone size: NA
V gene: TRBV4-1
CDR3 protein: CASSLIPGQGVKLFF
CDR3 DNA: TGCGCCAGCAGCCTGATACCGGGACAGGGCGTAAAACTGTTTTTT

J gene: TRBJ1-2
D gene: NA
clone size: NA
V gene: TRBV6-1
CDR3 protein: CASSEDRVLGRDGYTF
CDR3 DNA: TGTGCCAGCAGTGAAGATCGCGTCCTAGGGCGGGACGGCTACACCTTC

J gene: TRBJ1-4
D gene: NA
clone size: NA
V gene: TRBV5-1
CDR3 protein: CASSQSTATNEKLFF
CDR3 DNA: TGCGCCAGCAGCCAAAGCACCGCAACTAATGAAAAACTGTTTTTT

J gene: TRBJ2-1
D gene: NA
clone size: NA
V gene: TRBV4-3
CDR3 protein: CASSQDRPGFSYNEQFF
CDR3 DNA: TGCGCCAGCAGCCAAGATCGACCGGGGTTCTCCTACAATGAGCAGTTCTTC

J gene: TRBJ2-7
D gene: TRBD1
clone size: NA
V gene: TRBV19
CDR3 protein: CASQTTGQGAYEQYF
CDR3 DNA: TGTGCCAGTCAAACCACCGGACAGGGGGCCTACGAGCAGTACTTC

J gene: TRBJ1-6
D gene: NA
clone size: NA
V gene: TRBV6-6
CDR3 protein: CASSRGTAGGSPLHF
CDR3 DNA: TGTGCCAGCAGCCGCGGGACCGCTGGCGGTTCACCCCTCCACTTT

J gene: TRBJ1-2
D gene: TRBD1
clone size: NA
V gene: TRBV15
CDR3 protein: CATSRVRGEGAIGGYTF
CDR3 DNA: TGTGCCACCAGCAGAGTACGAGGGGAGGGGGCAATAGGTGGCTACACCTTC

J gene: TRBJ1-2
D gene: NA
clone size: NA
V gene: TRBV29-1
CDR3 protein: CSVEDARSYGYTF
CDR3 DNA: TGCAGCGTTGAAGATGCGCGGTCTTATGGCTACACCTTC

J gene: TRBJ2-3
D gene: NA
clone size: NA
V gene: TRBV2
CDR3 protein: CASSQGPGLRPLTDTQYF
CDR3 DNA: TGTGCCAGCAGTCAAGGGCCCGGGTTACGGCCACTCACAGATACGCAGTATTTT

J gene: TRBJ2-1
D gene: NA
clone size: NA
V gene: TRBV11-2
CDR3 protein: CASSFLQSRSRREQFF
CDR3 DNA: TGTGCCAGCAGCTTCCTCCAAAGTAGAAGCCGTAGGGAGCAGTTCTTC

J gene: TRBJ1-5
D gene: TRBD1
clone size: NA
V gene: TRBV7-2
CDR3 protein: CASSSQQGAQPQHF
CDR3 DNA: TGTGCCAGCAGCTCACAACAGGGGGCTCAGCCCCAGCATTTT

J gene: TRBJ2-3
D gene: NA
clone size: NA
V gene: TRBV27
CDR3 protein: CASTFYFGAITDTQYF
CDR3 DNA: TGTGCCAGCACCTTTTATTTTGGGGCTATCACAGATACGCAGTATTTT

J gene: TRBJ2-7
D gene: NA
clone size: NA
V gene: TRBV2
CDR3 protein: CASSEVSSGAEQYF
CDR3 DNA: TGTGCCAGCAGTGAAGTATCGTCAGGCGCCGAGCAGTACTTC

J gene: TRBJ2-3
D gene: NA
clone size: NA
V gene: TRBV4-3
CDR3 protein: CASSQVVGRGSTDTQYF
CDR3 DNA: TGCGCCAGCAGCCAAGTGGTGGGCCGAGGTAGCACAGATACGCAGTATTTT

J gene: TRBJ2-5
D gene: TRBD2
clone size: NA
V gene: TRBV9
CDR3 protein: CASSGSGGGGETQYF
CDR3 DNA: TGTGCCAGCAGCGGTAGCGGGGGCGGGGGAGAGACCCAGTACTTC

J gene: TRBJ2-7
D gene: NA
clone size: NA
V gene: TRBV15
CDR3 protein: CATSFDGYEQYF
CDR3 DNA: TGTGCCACCAGCTTCGACGGCTACGAGCAGTACTTC

J gene: TRBJ2-1
D gene: NA
clone size: NA
V gene: TRBV29-1
CDR3 protein: CSVGLNPYNEQFF
CDR3 DNA: TGCAGCGTTGGTTTAAACCCATACAATGAGCAGTTCTTC

J gene: TRBJ2-3
D gene: NA
clone size: NA
V gene: TRBV6-5
CDR3 protein: CASSYSQVEYF
CDR3 DNA: TGTGCCAGCAGTTACTCACAGGTGGAGTATTTT

J gene: TRBJ1-1
D gene: NA
clone size: NA
V gene: TRBV4-1
CDR3 protein: CASSQPTFGITEAFF
CDR3 DNA: TGCGCCAGCAGCCAACCTACTTTCGGGATTACTGAAGCTTTCTTT

J gene: TRBJ1-1
D gene: NA
clone size: NA
V gene: TRBV12-5
CDR3 protein: CASVLPRPGDTEAFF
CDR3 DNA: TGTGCTAGTGTTTTACCCAGGCCCGGGGACACTGAAGCTTTCTTT

J gene: TRBJ2-1
D gene: NA
clone size: NA
V gene: TRBV5-5
CDR3 protein: CASSFPRNEQFF
CDR3 DNA: TGTGCCAGCAGCTTTCCTAGAAATGAGCAGTTCTTC

J gene: TRBJ1-1
D gene: NA
clone size: NA
V gene: TRBV6-5
CDR3 protein: CASSYSRGGNTEAFF
CDR3 DNA: TGTGCCAGCAGTTACTCGCGGGGTGGGAACACTGAAGCTTTCTTT

J gene: TRBJ2-3
D gene: NA
clone size: NA
V gene: TRBV7-8
CDR3 protein: CASSPYSGSTDTQYF
CDR3 DNA: TGTGCCAGCAGCCCCTACTCCGGTAGCACAGATACGCAGTATTTT

J gene: TRBJ1-2
D gene: TRBD1
clone size: NA
V gene: TRBV9
CDR3 protein: CASSLAGQGVNGYTF
CDR3 DNA: TGTGCCAGCAGCCTGGCTGGACAGGGCGTGAATGGCTACACCTTC

J gene: TRBJ1-2
D gene: NA
clone size: NA
V gene: TRBV7-9
CDR3 protein: CASSFSLRDYGYTF
CDR3 DNA: TGTGCCAGCAGCTTCTCTCTAAGGGACTATGGCTACACCTTC

J gene: TRBJ1-6
D gene: TRBD1
clone size: NA
V gene: TRBV4-1
CDR3 protein: CASSQAYRGVNSPLHF
CDR3 DNA: TGCGCCAGCAGCCAGGCGTACAGGGGCGTTAATTCACCCCTCCACTTT

J gene: TRBJ2-1
D gene: NA
clone size: few
V gene: TRBV27
CDR3 protein: CASTLSTGANEQFF
CDR3 DNA: TGTGCCAGCACTCTTTCAACGGGGGCTAATGAGCAGTTCTTC

J gene: TRBJ2-7
D gene: NA
clone size: NA
V gene: TRBV28
CDR3 protein: CASSEGYEQYF
CDR3 DNA: TGTGCCAGCAGTGAGGGTTATGAGCAGTACTTC

J gene: TRBJ1-6
D gene: NA
clone size: NA
V gene: TRBV25-1
CDR3 protein: CAARGRGGSPLHF
CDR3 DNA: TGTGCCGCACGGGGTAGGGGCGGTTCACCCCTCCACTTT

J gene: TRBJ1-6
D gene: TRBD1
clone size: few
V gene: TRBV6-1
CDR3 protein: CASSGDRGLYNSPLHF
CDR3 DNA: TGTGCCAGCAGTGGCGACAGGGGGCTCTATAATTCACCCCTCCACTTT

J gene: TRBJ2-3
D gene: NA
clone size: NA
V gene: TRBV7-1
CDR3 protein: CASSLNWWPDTQYF
CDR3 DNA: TGTGCCAGCAGTCTTAATTGGTGGCCAGACACGCAGTATTTT

J gene: TRBJ2-5
D gene: NA
clone size: NA
V gene: TRBV23-1
CDR3 protein: CASSQSPPEGETQYF
CDR3 DNA: TGCGCCAGCAGTCAATCGCCACCCGAAGGAGAGACCCAGTACTTC

J gene: TRBJ2-2
D gene: TRBD1
clone size: once
V gene: TRBV27
CDR3 protein: CASSPTQGTGELFF
CDR3 DNA: TGTGCCAGCAGTCCCACACAGGGGACCGGGGAGCTGTTTTTT

J gene: TRBJ2-7
D gene: TRBD2
clone size: NA
V gene: TRBV7-3
CDR3 protein: CASSLNGGVSYEQYF
CDR3 DNA: TGTGCCAGCAGCTTAAACGGGGGGGTGTCCTACGAGCAGTACTTC

J gene: TRBJ1-6
D gene: NA
clone size: NA
V gene: TRBV12-5
CDR3 protein: CASGGIPGPKNNSPLHF
CDR3 DNA: TGTGCTAGTGGCGGAATCCCAGGACCAAAGAATAATTCACCCCTCCACTTT

J gene: TRBJ2-3
D gene: TRBD1
clone size: NA
V gene: TRBV7-2
CDR3 protein: CASSPWTGSTDTQYF
CDR3 DNA: TGTGCCAGCAGCCCTTGGACAGGGAGCACAGATACGCAGTATTTT

J gene: TRBJ1-1
D gene: NA
clone size: NA
V gene: TRBV27
CDR3 protein: CASSLHVYTEAFF
CDR3 DNA: TGTGCCAGCAGTTTACATGTTTACACTGAAGCTTTCTTT

J gene: TRBJ2-7
D gene: NA
clone size: NA
V gene: TRBV4-3
CDR3 protein: CASSHGGRGTSYEQYF
CDR3 DNA: TGCGCCAGCAGCCATGGGGGGCGGGGGACCTCCTACGAGCAGTACTTC

J gene: TRBJ1-1
D gene: NA
clone size: few
V gene: TRBV19
CDR3 protein: CASSIGTNMNTEAFF
CDR3 DNA: TGTGCCAGTAGTATCGGCACTAACATGAACACTGAAGCTTTCTTT

J gene: TRBJ1-4
D gene: NA
clone size: NA
V gene: TRBV6-6
CDR3 protein: CASSYERGEYEKLFF
CDR3 DNA: TGTGCCAGCAGTTACGAGCGGGGGGAATATGAAAAACTGTTTTTT

J gene: TRBJ1-5
D gene: NA
clone size: few
V gene: TRBV4-1
CDR3 protein: CASSQLGLGNQPQHF
CDR3 DNA: TGCGCCAGCAGCCAACTTGGGTTAGGCAATCAGCCCCAGCATTTT

J gene: TRBJ2-2
D gene: NA
clone size: NA
V gene: TRBV27
CDR3 protein: CASSHRVANTGELFF
CDR3 DNA: TGTGCCAGCAGTCACAGAGTCGCGAACACCGGGGAGCTGTTTTTT

J gene: TRBJ2-1
D gene: TRBD2
clone size: NA
V gene: TRBV5-1
CDR3 protein: CASSTTRRGGYNEQFF
CDR3 DNA: TGCGCCAGCAGCACAACAAGGCGGGGGGGCTACAATGAGCAGTTCTTC

J gene: TRBJ1-6
D gene: NA
clone size: NA
V gene: TRBV7-9
CDR3 protein: CASSRPSAGDSPLHF
CDR3 DNA: TGTGCCAGCAGCCGACCAAGCGCCGGCGATTCACCCCTCCACTTT

J gene: TRBJ2-1
D gene: TRBD2
clone size: NA
V gene: TRBV9
CDR3 protein: CASRPAGDYNEQFF
CDR3 DNA: TGTGCCTCCCGGCCGGCGGGGGACTACAATGAGCAGTTCTTC